This passage covers 23 T cell receptor beta chains from one sample sequenced in a study of CD8 T cells in ankylosing spondylitis (dated by TCRdb to 2016 to 2017). To prepare the library, 5' RACE was applied. The sequencer was an Illumina HiSeq 2500. TCRdb applied fastp at Q25 and MiXCR to the public reads, then kept only in-frame beta chains. Rows with a matching CDR3 protein are joined into one entry that keeps the most common DNA and genes. Recorded for this sample are over 100,000 distinct CDR3 sequences; 6% to 8.5% of them occurred a single time. The top ten hold 9.5% to 15% of the sample. The sequenced material came from blood, either unsorted or a sorted T cell fraction (not recorded which). The receptor source for this set is a male donor with ankylosing spondylitis or in good health (not recorded which).

This clonotype was observed many times. The V call is TRBV3-1, the J call TRBJ2-7; D remains ambiguous. Per germline, CDR1 LGHDT and CDR2 YNNKEL (reference sequence). This CDR3 comprises 12 residues. V was pared by 2 bases and J by 3 bases, with 5 bases between. CDR3: CASSQSGYEQYF. The CDR3 coding sequence is TGTGCCAGCAGCCAATCCGGCTACGAGCAGTACTTC.

This clonotype was picked up many times. The chain joins TRBV20-1 to TRBJ1-2, with no clear D. Looked up from germline, CDR1 is DFQATT and CDR2 is SNEGSKA (reference sequence). The CDR3 length is 12 residues. V dropped 0 bases and J dropped 2 bases, with 4 bases sitting between them. The CDR3 DNA sequence: TGCAGTGCTAGAGACCCCAACTATGGCTACACCTTC. Its protein product is CSARDPNYGYTF.

This clonotype was seen repeatedly, ten times or more. The chain has TRBV18 and TRBJ2-1; 9 nucleotides match TRBD1. This CDR3 has 14 residues. V shed 3 bases and J 9 bases; nucleotides not matched to a gene: 6. The germline V gene has CDR1 KGHSH and CDR2 LQKENI. The CDR3 nucleotides read TGTGCCAGCTCACCGGTGGACAGGGGACCTGAGCAGTTCTTC. This codes for CASSPVDRGPEQFF.

The sample holds many counts of this clonotype. J is TRBJ1-2 and V is TRBV28, with 8 positions matching TRBD1. Per the germline V gene, CDR1 is MDHEN and CDR2 is SYDVKM. The CDR3 extends over 15 amino acids. J was trimmed by 4 bases and V by 5 bases; bases with no gene match: 9. The CDR3 loop is CASSPGQELGYGYTF. The CDR3, as DNA: TGTGCCAGCAGTCCGGGACAGGAATTAGGCTATGGCTACACCTTC.

This clonotype was found many times. The chain links TRBV11-2 to TRBJ1-1; 10 bases fit TRBD1. The CDR3 totals 15 residues. The germline V gene encodes CDR1 SGHAT and CDR2 FQNNGV. J gave up 3 bases and V 7 bases, and 8 bases lay outside the gene matches. CDR3 in amino acids: CASTSGTGVDTEAFF. The DNA of the CDR3 is TGTGCCAGCACCTCCGGGACAGGGGTTGACACTGAAGCTTTCTTT.

Regarding this clonotype: This CDR3 fails to terminate in the conserved phenylalanine or tryptophan, so it likely reflects a read error. The DNA is left out, because the CDR3 cannot be placed on it with certainty; the CDR3 is given as TCRdb lists it. The chain has TRBV29-1 and TRBJ1-2; the table names TRBD1, a call not compared with the DNA. From its first to its last residue, the CDR3 has 12 amino acids. CDR1 and CDR2 from the germline V gene are SQVTM and ANQGSEA. The CDR3: CSVEVQGIGSTS.

Worth noting for this clonotype: Just one base apart from a much larger clone, this may be a read error. The chain carries TRBV5-1 and TRBJ2-7; D gene unclear. Germline CDR1 and CDR2: SGHRS and YFSETQ. The CDR3 consists of 14 residues. The chain's CDR3 is CSSSLALAAYEQYF. In nucleotides, the CDR3 is TGCTCCAGCAGCTTGGCCCTGGCAGCCTACGAGCAGTACTTC.

This clonotype was seen repeatedly, ten times or more. The chain has TRBV20-1 and TRBJ2-1, with D perhaps matching TRBD1 or TRBD2 (6 bases each). The CDR3 contains 18 residues. Germline lookup yields CDR1 DFQATT and CDR2 SNEGSKA (reference sequence). With 1 base removed from V and 0 bases from J, the gap between germline ends came to 19 bases. CDR3 protein: CSARGLVGGTSSYNEQFF. For the CDR3, the DNA is TGCAGTGCTAGAGGTTTAGTCGGGGGCACGTCCTCCTACAATGAGCAGTTCTTC.

This clonotype was detected ten times or more. J is TRBJ2-3 and V is TRBV5-1, with TRBD1 as a possible D gene (6 bases). Trimming cost V 5 bases and J 0 bases, with 10 bases left between them. The CDR3 has 14 amino acids. Looked up from germline, CDR1 is SGHRS and CDR2 is YFSETQ. Here the CDR3 DNA reads TGCGCCAGCAGTTGGGACACTAGCACAGATACGCAGTATTTT. Protein product: CASSWDTSTDTQYF.

This clonotype occurred many times. The V and J genes are TRBV5-1 and TRBJ2-5, with 8 bases fitting TRBD1. Germline CDR1 is SGHRS and CDR2 is YFSETQ. The CDR3 contains 14 residues. V shed 7 bases, J shed 3 bases, and the junction held 8 bases outside the gene matches. In DNA, the CDR3 is TGCGCCAGCTCTCGACAGGGGAGTAAAGAGACCCAGTACTTC. This gives the protein CASSRQGSKETQYF. Full variable domain (missing parts from reference TRBV5-1 and TRBJ2-5): KAGVTQTPRYLIKTRGQQVTLSCSPISGHRSVSWYQQTPGQGLQFLFEYFSETQRNKGNFPGRFSGRQFSNSRSEMNVSTLELGDSALYLCASSRQGSKETQYFGPGTRLLVL.

A few counts support this clonotype. The chain couples TRBV6-5 to TRBJ1-1; D uncertain. Germline V gene lookup returns CDR1 MNHEY and CDR2 SVGAGI. The CDR3 consists of 16 residues. V lost 2 bases and J lost 0, with 13 bases in between. The CDR3 spells CASSYNRATMNTEAFF. The CDR3 nucleotides are TGTGCCAGCAGTTACAACCGGGCCACGATGAACACTGAAGCTTTCTTT.

This clonotype has ten or more counts. The chain has TRBV5-1 and TRBJ2-1, with a possible D match to TRBD1 (5 bases). The ends were cut back, 1 base at V and 9 bases at J, with 11 bases in the middle. Germline CDR1 and CDR2: SGHRS and YFSETQ. This CDR3 spans 13 amino acids. CDR3 nucleotides: TGCGCCAGCAGCTTGAAAGGGGTACCTGAGCAGTTCTTC. Its translation is CASSLKGVPEQFF.

This clonotype was observed at least ten times. The chain links TRBV20-1 to TRBJ1-1; maybe TRBD1 (5 bases). V gave up 3 bases and J gave up 4 bases, with 15 bases separating them. The CDR3 has 14 amino acids. Germline V gene data show CDR1 as DFQATT and CDR2 as SNEGSKA (reference sequence). The CDR3 DNA reads TGCAGTGCTAGGAGTTTTCAGGGACGCACTGAAGCTTTCTTT. This sequence encodes CSARSFQGRTEAFF.

This clonotype appeared many times. The genes are TRBV6-5 and TRBJ2-1; possibly TRBD1 or TRBD2 for D (6 bases each). V was trimmed by 0 bases and J by 7 bases, leaving 16 bases between them. In germline, CDR1 is MNHEY, CDR2 SVGAGI. This CDR3 region has 16 residues. DNA of the CDR3: TGTGCCAGCAGTTACTCCCTAGCTTTAGGGGGGAATGAGCAGTTCTTC. Its translation: CASSYSLALGGNEQFF.

In its sample, this clonotype was seen a few times. The chain uses TRBV5-1 and TRBJ2-2, with 9 positions matching TRBD2. The V gene's germline CDR1 is SGHRS and CDR2 YFSETQ. The ends lost 2 bases at V and 0 bases at J; junction bases unmatched: 2. The CDR3 is 16 amino acids. CDR3 bases: TGCGCCAGCAGCTTCGGCGGGGGGGCGAACACCGGGGAGCTGTTTTTT. Its translation is CASSFGGGANTGELFF. The full variable domain, its missing parts supplied by reference TRBV5-1 and TRBJ2-2, is KAGVTQTPRYLIKTRGQQVTLSCSPISGHRSVSWYQQTPGQGLQFLFEYFSETQRNKGNFPGRFSGRQFSNSRSEMNVSTLELGDSALYLCASSFGGGANTGELFFGEGSRLTVL.

This clonotype was counted many times. V and J are TRBV19 and TRBJ2-2; TRBD2 matches 11 bases. Unmatched junction bases numbered 8, after V lost 7 bases and J lost 4 bases. The CDR3 extends over 16 amino acids. Looked up from germline, CDR1 is LNHDA and CDR2 is SQIVND (reference sequence). CDR3 residues: CASKGLAVRATGELFF. The CDR3 bases are TGTGCCAGTAAGGGACTAGCGGTACGGGCCACCGGGGAGCTGTTTTTT.

This clonotype appeared many times. The J gene is TRBJ2-1, the V gene TRBV18; tentatively, D is TRBD1 or TRBD2 (5 bases each). Looked up from germline, CDR1 is KGHSH and CDR2 is LQKENI. Trimming left V 3 bases short and J 8 bases short, with 8 bases between. CDR3 length: 12 residues. CDR3 DNA: TGTGCCAGCTCACCGAGGGGAGATGAGCAGTTCTTC. Its protein is CASSPRGDEQFF.

This clonotype was observed many times. V gene TRBV5-1 combines with J gene TRBJ2-5; TRBD2 matches at 11 bases. With 4 bases clipped from V and 5 bases from J, the junction kept 7 bases outside the gene matches. This CDR3 spans 15 amino acids. CDR1 SGHRS and CDR2 YFSETQ come from the germline V gene. The CDR3 DNA follows: TGCGCCAGCAGCGTTACTAGCGGGAGAGAGGAGACCCAGTACTTC. Encoded protein: CASSVTSGREETQYF.

This clonotype was counted between two and nine times. The genes are TRBV10-3 and TRBJ2-3, with 8 bases aligning to TRBD2. Germline values: CDR1 ENHRY, CDR2 SYGVKD. Trimming took 5 bases from V and 2 from J; bases not matched to a gene: 18. This CDR3 is built from 19 residues. The CDR3 bases are TGTGCCATCAGTTCCAGAATACTAGCGGAGGAACCTCACACAGATACGCAGTATTTT. Amino acids: CAISSRILAEEPHTDTQYF.

This clonotype was seen repeatedly, ten times or more. The chain employs TRBV12-3 or TRBV12-4 and TRBJ1-5; D unresolved. Trimming removed 1 base at V and 0 bases at J, with 7 bases between. CDR3 length equals 15 residues. CDR3 sequence reads: CASSLGRDSNQPQHF. The CDR3 nucleotides are TGTGCCAGCAGTTTAGGGAGGGATAGCAATCAGCCCCAGCATTTT.

In its sample, this clonotype was seen many times. Here the CDR3 reads CASSYVPDEKLFF. The CDR3 DNA reads TGTGCCAGCAGTTACGTCCCCGATGAAAAACTGTTTTTT. The chain employs TRBV12-3 or TRBV12-4 and TRBJ1-4; D gene ambiguous. The CDR3 has 13 amino acids. V lost 4 bases to trimming and J lost 6 bases, with 9 bases between them.

This clonotype was seen repeatedly, ten times or more. The V gene is TRBV12-3 or TRBV12-4, the J gene TRBJ2-7; a possible D gene is TRBD2 (6 bases). V was pared by 3 bases and J by 6 bases, with 9 bases between. The CDR3 is 12 residues long. The CDR3 sequence is CASSFGGPEQYF. The DNA of the CDR3 is TGTGCCAGCAGTTTCGGGGGACCCGAGCAGTACTTC.

This clonotype was seen at least ten times. The chain uses TRBV18 and TRBJ1-1; D ambiguous. Germline V gene data show CDR1 as KGHSH and CDR2 as LQKENI. V lost 2 bases, J lost 3 bases, and 10 bases lay in between. The CDR3 extends over 14 amino acids. In DNA form, the CDR3 reads TGTGCCAGCTCACCAGACGGGCGGGACACTGAAGCTTTCTTT. This codes for CASSPDGRDTEAFF.